This TCR beta chain stems from a study of patients and donors after allogeneic stem cell transplantation (dated by TCRdb to about 2020). This clonotype was seen more than once but under ten times. Its antigen remains undetermined. Base qualities are not provided; no much larger clone lies one nucleotide away. Including cysteine and phenylalanine, the CDR3 has 14 amino acids. Of all the DNA, just the CDR3 is kept, 42 bases in frame from base 1. Ends trimmed: V by 7 bases, J by 8 bases; bases unmatched to a gene: 7. Library method: RT-PCR. These reads were obtained on a NextSeq 550. TCRdb reprocessed the public reads (quality trimming at Q25 with fastp, clone calling with MiXCR) and kept in-frame beta chains. Each record represents a unique CDR3 protein, reported with the most common genes and DNA among its rows. This sample is represented by thousands of distinct CDR3 sequences; approximately 25% of them were singletons. The ten largest clones capture about a sixth of the sample.

In this chain, TRBV12-3 or TRBV12-4 is recombined with TRBJ2-1; 11 central nucleotides agree with TRBD2. The sequenced sample was blood, either unsorted or a sorted T cell fraction (not recorded which). This TCR was sampled from a human donor who was either an allogeneic HSCT recipient or a stem cell or donor lymphocyte infusion donor (not recorded which). It is not recorded whose cells these are; they may come from a transplant donor. The CDR3 reads as follows: CASKLAGGIDEQFF. At the DNA level, the sequence is TGTGCCAGCAAATTAGCGGGAGGGATCGATGAGCAGTTCTTC.